What follows are 10 T cell receptor beta chains derived from one specimen sequenced in a study of CD8+ T cells in alopecia areata. TCR sequencing used cDNA made by reverse transcription of extracted RNA. The table came from immunoSEQ multiplex PCR; TCRdb's copy has only in-frame clones and leaves some out. Altogether over 85,000 clones are present, 61% being singletons, with the ten largest covering around a sixth. Treatment denoted: oral pan-JAK inhibitor, 5-10 mg twice daily. This sample comprised CD8+ T cells sorted from blood, obtained at week 4, from a patient treated with tofacitinib. These receptors were obtained from a human donor with alopecia areata.

The chain joins TRBV28 to TRBJ1-5, with D possibly being TRBD1 (5 bases). Germline assignment: CDR1 MDHEN and CDR2 SYDVKM. Between the trimmed V and J ends, which lost 6 bases and 1 base, there was a span of 10 bases. The CDR3 contains 14 residues. The CDR3 DNA is TGTGCCAGCAGCATGAGGGGAAGCAATCAGCCCCAGCATTTT. It codes for CASSMRGSNQPQHF.

This clone showed up just once. This rearrangement joins TRBV13 to TRBJ2-7; tentative D call: TRBD2 (5 bases). The CDR3 spans 14 residues. Trimming took 5 bases from V and 3 from J, leaving 14 bases between them. Germline lookup yields CDR1 PRHDT and CDR2 FYEKMQ (reference sequence). CDR3 sequence reads: CASSEADSGYEQYF. Written as DNA, the CDR3 is TGTGCCAGCAGCGAAGCGGACTCAGGCTACGAGCAGTACTTC. The full variable domain, completed using reference TRBV13 and TRBJ2-7, is AAGVIQSPRHLIKEKRETATLKCYPIPRHDTVYWYQQGPGQDPQFLISFYEKMQSDKGSIPDRFSAQQFSDYHSELNMSSLELGDSALYFCASSEADSGYEQYFGPGTRLTVT.

Only a few counts were recorded for this clone. The chain combines TRBV7-9 with TRBJ1-1; no firm D call. This CDR3 is 14 amino acids long. Germline loops: CDR1 SEHNR, CDR2 FQNEAQ (reference sequence). Trimming removed 1 base at V and 4 bases at J, with 10 bases between. CDR3 amino acids: CASSLVRSGTEAFF. The DNA for the CDR3 is TGTGCCAGCAGCTTAGTAAGGTCGGGCACTGAAGCTTTCTTT.

J is TRBJ2-1 and V is TRBV4-3; maybe TRBD2 (6 bases). Germline CDR1 reads LGHNA; CDR2 reads YSLEER. Trimming removed 5 bases at V and 6 bases at J, with 11 bases between. This CDR3 is built from 13 residues. The CDR3 coding sequence is TGCGCCAGCAGCTCTCGGGACTTCAATGAGCAGTTCTTC. Its translation: CASSSRDFNEQFF.

The chain uses TRBV7-9 and TRBJ2-1, with D hard to call. V shed 1 base and J shed 8 bases, with 18 bases lying between them. Germline V gene sequence: CDR1 SEHNR, CDR2 FQNEAQ (reference sequence). This CDR3 is 16 amino acids long. Here the CDR3 reads CASSLDTGFGPDEQFF. The CDR3 coding sequence is TGTGCCAGCAGCTTAGATACCGGGTTCGGGCCGGATGAGCAGTTCTTC.

This chain links TRBV29-1 with TRBJ2-3; possible D gene TRBD1, 5 bases. The CDR3 covers 17 residues. V shed 0 bases and J shed 0 bases, with 16 bases lying between them. CDR1 and CDR2 (germline): SQVTM, ANQGSEA. CDR3: CSVEDPLTAQSTDTQYF. DNA for the CDR3: TGCAGCGTTGAAGACCCACTGACAGCCCAAAGCACAGATACGCAGTATTTT.

The gene calls are TRBV27 and TRBJ1-1; D is unresolved. The CDR3 consists of 13 residues. V was shortened by 7 bases and J by 6 bases, with 15 bases between the two germline ends. Per the germline V gene, CDR1 is MNHEY and CDR2 is SMNVEV (reference sequence). This CDR3 reads CASKEMRSPEAFF. Here the CDR3 DNA reads TGTGCCAGCAAGGAGATGAGGTCACCTGAAGCTTTCTTT.

This clone showed up just a few times. This chain connects TRBV6-6 to TRBJ2-7, with 7 positions matching TRBD2. The CDR3 consists of 15 residues. Germline assignment: CDR1 MNHNY and CDR2 SVGAGI (reference sequence). The V gene end was trimmed by 6 bases and the J gene end by 0 bases; junction bases not matched to a gene: 8. The CDR3 spells CASRLGTKSSYEQYF. Written as DNA, the CDR3 is TGTGCCAGCAGACTCGGGACTAAGAGCTCCTACGAGCAGTACTTC.

The chain recombines TRBV27 with TRBJ2-7; TRBD1 matches at 7 bases. This CDR3 contains 12 residues. V shed 6 bases, J shed 6 bases, and the junction held 5 bases outside the gene matches. The V gene's germline CDR1 is MNHEY and CDR2 SMNVEV (reference sequence). CDR3 coding DNA: TGTGCCAGCAGCAAACAGGGGTTCGAGCAGTACTTC. This encodes CASSKQGFEQYF.

This clone appeared once. The chain links TRBV4-3 to TRBJ2-7; a possible D gene is TRBD1 (6 bases). The germline CDR1 and CDR2 sequences are LGHNA and YSLEER. The length of the CDR3 is 15 residues. Trimming stripped 3 bases from V and 2 bases from J, with 14 bases between. As DNA, the CDR3 is TGCGCCAGCAGCCAGGGGGCGAGGGGAACCTACGAGCAGTACTTC. Its translation: CASSQGARGTYEQYF.